This note documents a single T cell receptor beta chain sequence. CD45RO-negative, CCR7-positively selected cells formed the naive CD8 fraction, excluding terminally differentiated effector memory CD45RA+ cells. Free of recent acute infections or vaccinations, the donors were healthy HIV-negative adults. This specimen comes from a study of shared clonotypes between healthy human individuals. Only in-frame clones appear in the TCRdb table, and some are missing; sequencing was by immunoSEQ multiplex PCR. The sample includes about 2 million clones, approximately 94% seen only once; the top ten take roughly 1%. Germline-derived CDR1 and CDR2 are MNHEY and SMNVEV (reference sequence). The V end lost 7 bases, the J end lost 0 bases, and 10 bases lay between the germline ends. The CDR3 contains 14 residues.

The clonotype originates from a man aged 18 to 30 in good health. Sequenced material: naive CD8+ T cells sorted from blood. The chain carries TRBV27 and TRBJ1-5; no reliable D call. CDR3 coding DNA: TGTGCCAGCACGTCAGTGGGTAGCAATCAGCCCCAGCATTTT. It codes for CASTSVGSNQPQHF.